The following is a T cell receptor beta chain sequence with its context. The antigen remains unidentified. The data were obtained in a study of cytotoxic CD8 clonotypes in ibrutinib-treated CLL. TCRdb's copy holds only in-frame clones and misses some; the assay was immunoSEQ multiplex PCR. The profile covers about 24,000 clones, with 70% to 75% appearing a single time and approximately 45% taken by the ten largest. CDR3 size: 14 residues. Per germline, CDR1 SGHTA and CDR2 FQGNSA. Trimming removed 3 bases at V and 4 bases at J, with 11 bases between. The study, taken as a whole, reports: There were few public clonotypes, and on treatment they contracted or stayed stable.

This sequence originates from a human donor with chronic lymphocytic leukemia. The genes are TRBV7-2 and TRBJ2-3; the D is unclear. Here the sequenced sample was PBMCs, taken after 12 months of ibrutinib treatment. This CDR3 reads CASSLSWTADTQYF. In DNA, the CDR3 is TGTGCCAGCAGCTTGAGCTGGACCGCAGATACGCAGTATTTT. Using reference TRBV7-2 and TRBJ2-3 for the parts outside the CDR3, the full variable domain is GAGVSQSPSNKVTEKGKDVELRCDPISGHTALYWYRQSLGQGLEFLIYFQGNSAPDKSGLPSDRFSAERTGGSVSTLTIQRTQQEDSAVYLCASSLSWTADTQYFGPGTRLTVL.